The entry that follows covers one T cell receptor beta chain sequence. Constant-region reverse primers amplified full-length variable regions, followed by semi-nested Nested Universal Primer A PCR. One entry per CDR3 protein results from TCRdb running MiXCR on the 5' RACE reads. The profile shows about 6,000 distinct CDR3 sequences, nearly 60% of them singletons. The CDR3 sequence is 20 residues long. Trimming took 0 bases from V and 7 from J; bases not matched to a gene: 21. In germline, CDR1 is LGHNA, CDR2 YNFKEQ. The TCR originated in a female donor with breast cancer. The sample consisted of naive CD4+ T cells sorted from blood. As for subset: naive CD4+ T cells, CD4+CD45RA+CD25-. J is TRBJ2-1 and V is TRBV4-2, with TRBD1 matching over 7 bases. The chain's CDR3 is CASSQDFPSVGRGNRNEQFF. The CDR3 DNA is TGTGCCAGCAGCCAAGACTTCCCCTCCGTGGGCAGGGGGAATAGGAATGAGCAGTTCTTC.